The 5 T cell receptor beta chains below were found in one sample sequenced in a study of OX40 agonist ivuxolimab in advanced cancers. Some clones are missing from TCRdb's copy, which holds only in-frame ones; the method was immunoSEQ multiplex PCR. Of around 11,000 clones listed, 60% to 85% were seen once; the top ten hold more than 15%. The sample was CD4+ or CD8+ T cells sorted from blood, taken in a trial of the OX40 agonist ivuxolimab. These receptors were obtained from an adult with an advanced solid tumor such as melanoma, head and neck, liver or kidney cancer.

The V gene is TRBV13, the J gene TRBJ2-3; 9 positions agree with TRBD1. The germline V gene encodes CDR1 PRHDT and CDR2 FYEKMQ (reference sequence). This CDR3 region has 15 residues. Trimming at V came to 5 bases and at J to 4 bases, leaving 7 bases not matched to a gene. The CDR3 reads CASSPMTGGPDTQYF. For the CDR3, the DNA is TGTGCCAGCAGCCCCATGACAGGGGGTCCAGATACGCAGTATTTT.

The CDR3 DNA sequence: TGTGCCAGCTCACCACCCCCACAGGGGGTAGACAATGAGCAGTTCTTC. Translating it yields CASSPPPQGVDNEQFF. This chain uses TRBV18 with TRBJ2-1, with TRBD1 identical over 8 bases. CDR3 length equals 16 residues. Germline trimming cut 0 bases from V and 5 bases from J; bases unmatched to any gene: 6. Per the germline V gene, CDR1 is KGHSH and CDR2 is LQKENI.

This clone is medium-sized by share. CDR3 region: CASMSGLNTEAFF. In DNA, the CDR3 is TGTGCCAGCATGTCCGGCTTGAACACTGAAGCTTTCTTT. The chain recombines TRBV11-2 with TRBJ1-1; D remains ambiguous. The germline V and J ends were trimmed by 7 bases and 0 bases, with 9 bases remaining between them. CDR1 and CDR2 from the germline V gene are SGHAT and FQNNGV. There are 13 residues in the CDR3.

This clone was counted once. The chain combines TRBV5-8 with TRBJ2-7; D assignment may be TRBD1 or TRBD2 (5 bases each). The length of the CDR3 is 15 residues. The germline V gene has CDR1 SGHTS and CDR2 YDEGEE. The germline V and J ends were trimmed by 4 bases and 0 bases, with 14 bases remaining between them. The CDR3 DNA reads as TGTGCCAGCAGCAACCGGGACCGATGCTCCTACGAGCAGTACTTC. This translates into CASSNRDRCSYEQYF. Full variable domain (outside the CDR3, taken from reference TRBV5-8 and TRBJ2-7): EAGVTQSPTHLIKTRGQQATLRCSPISGHTSVYWYQQALGLGLQFLLWYDEGEERNRGNFPPRFSGRQFPNYSSELNVNALELEDSALYLCASSNRDRCSYEQYFGPGTRLTVT.

The DNA for the CDR3 is TGTGCCTGGAACACCGGGACTAGCGGGGCAGAGACCCAGTACTTC. This gives the protein CAWNTGTSGAETQYF. The chain has TRBV30 and TRBJ2-5; 13 nucleotides line up with TRBD2. V was pared by 4 bases and J by 4 bases, with 6 bases of the junction left unmatched. The CDR3 totals 15 residues. Germline CDR1 is GTSNPN and CDR2 is SVGIG (reference sequence). The whole variable domain, filled in from reference TRBV30 and TRBJ2-5, reads SQTIHQWPATLVQPVGSPLSLECTVEGTSNPNLYWYRQAAGRGLQLLFYSVGIGQISSEVPQNLSASRPQDRQFILSSKKLLLSDSGFYLCAWNTGTSGAETQYFGPGTRLLVL.